The entry below describes one T cell receptor beta chain. Its matching antigen is unknown. Germline V lookup: CDR1 LGHNA, CDR2 YSLEER. The V gene lost 0 bases and the J gene lost 3 bases, with 18 bases spanning the gap. The CDR3 has 17 residues. Time point specified: week 47, end of study. Mutant IDH1 20-mer peptide, at 300 ug, made up each vaccine dose, with topical imiquimod. Eight vaccine doses were administered to patients at weeks 1, 3, 5, 7, 11, 15, 19 and 23. The data derive from a study of a mutant IDH1 vaccine in newly diagnosed glioma. About the study: There were about 60% males and about 38% females among treated patients, whose mean age was approximately 38 years.

Repertoires were generated with immunoSEQ multiplex PCR, while TCRdb's copy carries only in-frame clones and drops some. The sample shows tens of thousands of clones, approximately 78% of them seen only once. The study, taken as a whole, reports: Vaccination induced immune responses in over 85% of patients. Variations in leading peripheral T cell clonotypes appeared to have no connection with pseudoprogression.

The rearrangement joins TRBV4-3 to TRBJ2-7; the D is unclear. This material consisted of PBMCs, taken from a glioma patient whose treatment included an IDH1 peptide vaccine. The receptor was derived from a man between 40 and 49 years old with glioma. In nucleotides, the CDR3 is TGCGCCAGCAGCCAAGATCGGTTGTCTAGTAACATCTACGAGCAGTACTTC. Translation gives CASSQDRLSSNIYEQYF.